This passage covers 5 T cell receptor beta chains from one sample sequenced in a study of cytomegalovirus exposure and HLA in healthy donors. Using immunoSEQ multiplex PCR, the repertoire was profiled, and TCRdb retains in-frame clones only, with some absent. The data contain about 130,000 clones, about 91% of them seen just once; the ten biggest clones take up around 9%. Material: PBMCs. The receptors were sampled from a woman younger than 30 in good health and CMV-seropositive.

This rearrangement joins TRBV6-4 to TRBJ2-2, with D maybe TRBD1 (6 bases). Trimming cost V 0 bases and J 4 bases, with 6 bases left between them. CDR3 length equals 14 residues. The germline gives CDR1 MRHNA, CDR2 SNTAGT. The CDR3 DNA sequence: TGTGCCAGCAGTGACTCACAGGGCACCGGGGAGCTGTTTTTT. It encodes CASSDSQGTGELFF.

This rearrangement joins TRBV7-2 to TRBJ2-3; D ambiguous. CDR1 is SGHTA, CDR2 FQGNSA, per germline. V was pared by 1 base and J by 3 bases, with 5 bases between. The CDR3 extends over 13 amino acids. CDR3 protein: CASSLEPTDTQYF. Here the CDR3 DNA reads TGTGCCAGCAGCTTAGAGCCAACAGATACGCAGTATTTT. The whole variable domain, remainder taken from reference TRBV7-2 and TRBJ2-3, is GAGVSQSPSNKVTEKGKDVELRCDPISGHTALYWYRQSLGQGLEFLIYFQGNSAPDKSGLPSDRFSAERTGGSVSTLTIQRTQQEDSAVYLCASSLEPTDTQYFGPGTRLTVL.

The chain uses TRBV28 and TRBJ2-7, with 9 bases fitting TRBD2. Germline V gene sequence: CDR1 MDHEN, CDR2 SYDVKM. V dropped 8 bases and J dropped 0; count of bases not matched to a gene: 5. The CDR3 is made up of 14 amino acids. In nucleotides, the CDR3 is TGTGCCAGCCCCGCGGGGGGGAGCTCCTACGAGCAGTACTTC. Translated, it gives CASPAGGSSYEQYF.

The chain recombines TRBV6-1 with TRBJ2-3, with 8 nucleotides matching TRBD1. This CDR3 is built from 15 residues. V gave up 6 bases and J gave up 3 bases; unmatched junction bases: 8. Germline V gene sequence: CDR1 MNHNS, CDR2 SASEGT. The CDR3 DNA reads as TGTGCCAGCAGCAGGGGGCTGGAAGTAACAGATACGCAGTATTTT. This encodes CASSRGLEVTDTQYF.

The V gene is TRBV30, the J gene TRBJ2-5; a weak D match, TRBD1 (6 bases). V lost 5 bases and J 3 bases, leaving 16 bases between the germline ends. This CDR3 spans 14 amino acids. CDR1 is GTSNPN, CDR2 SVGIG, per germline (reference sequence). The CDR3 DNA reads TGTGCCTGGGACGGACAGACAACTAAAGAGACCCAGTACTTC. It translates to CAWDGQTTKETQYF.